This entry describes one TCR beta chain. The CDR3 runs to 18 residues. V gave up 4 bases and J gave up 0 bases, with 19 bases separating them. Germline CDR1 and CDR2: SQVTM and ANQGSEA. Here immunoSEQ multiplex PCR was the method, and the copy in TCRdb shows in-frame clones only, minus some. The data show 100,000 or so clones, approximately 89% seen once. These data belong to a study of blood T cell repertoires in COVID-19. This TCR derives from a man aged 55 to 70 with acute or convalescent COVID-19. Input material: peripheral blood. The gene calls are TRBV29-1 and TRBJ2-6; D is perhaps TRBD1 (6 bases). The CDR3 DNA follows: TGCAGCGTTGTAACCCGACAGGTAAAGAACTCTGGGGCCAACGTCCTGACTTTC. Translating gives CSVVTRQVKNSGANVLTF.